The 20 T cell receptor beta chains in this list originate from one sample, sequenced in a study of response to subunit inactivated influenza vaccine. TCRdb re-analysed the RT-PCR reads in MiXCR, keeping a single row per CDR3 protein. In the table there are about 190,000 distinct CDR3 sequences, under 15% of which are singletons. The material sequenced was CD8+ T cells sorted from PBMCs, taken roughly 5 days after vaccination. These receptors were taken from a man between 50 and 59 years old who received an inactivated influenza vaccine.

This clonotype turned up a few times. V is TRBV13 and J is TRBJ1-1; D possibly corresponds to TRBD1 (5 bases). Germline V gene lookup returns CDR1 PRHDT and CDR2 FYEKMQ (reference sequence). V dropped 5 bases and J dropped 4 bases, with 17 bases sitting between them. The CDR3 runs to 15 residues. The CDR3 coding sequence is TGTGCCAGCAGCCCCTGGGGCGACGGTATCACTGAAGCTTTCTTT. It specifies CASSPWGDGITEAFF.

This rearrangement joins TRBV27 to TRBJ2-1, with 11 bases identical to TRBD2. Germline CDR1 reads MNHEY; CDR2 reads SMNVEV (reference sequence). This CDR3 spans 16 amino acids. V shed 6 bases and J 0 bases; nucleotides not matched to a gene: 4. The CDR3, as DNA: TGTGCCAGCAGCGCCGGGACTAGCGGCTCCTACAATGAGCAGTTCTTC. This encodes CASSAGTSGSYNEQFF.

This chain links TRBV9 with TRBJ2-1; perhaps TRBD1 as D (5 bases). This CDR3 is 13 amino acids long. The V end was cut by 3 bases, the J end by 8 bases, with 12 bases between. Germline values: CDR1 SGDLS, CDR2 YYNGEE. This CDR3 is CASSETAPDEQFF. The CDR3 DNA reads TGTGCCAGCAGCGAGACAGCCCCCGATGAGCAGTTCTTC.

This clonotype was seen only a few times. This sequence joins TRBV6-6 and TRBJ2-1; no reliable D call. V was shortened by 2 bases and J by 7 bases, with 6 bases between the two germline ends. Germline-derived CDR1 and CDR2 are MNHNY and SVGAGI (reference sequence). The CDR3 has 12 residues. The CDR3 region has the DNA TGTGCCAGCAGTTACAGGGCTAATGAGCAGTTCTTC. This codes for CASSYRANEQFF.

For this clonotype: One base away lies a much larger clone, so this may be a sequencing read error. V gene TRBV20-1 combines with J gene TRBJ1-2, with TRBD1 as a possible D gene (6 bases). Per the germline V gene, CDR1 is DFQATT and CDR2 is SNEGSKA (reference sequence). CDR3 size: 11 residues. The CDR3 DNA reads as TGCAGTGCTAGAGCGGCGGGGGGCTCCACCTTC. The encoded protein is CSARAAGGSTF.

The V and J genes are TRBV5-6 and TRBJ1-4; no firm D call. The germline gives CDR1 SGHDT, CDR2 YYEEEE. The CDR3 extends over 15 amino acids. Trimming left V 0 bases short and J 0 bases short, with 6 bases between. The CDR3 sequence is CASSLESSTNEKLFF. CDR3 coding DNA: TGTGCCAGCAGCTTGGAGTCCTCAACTAATGAAAAACTGTTTTTT. The full variable domain, with the rest looked up from reference TRBV5-6 and TRBJ1-4, is DAGVTQSPTHLIKTRGQQVTLRCSPKSGHDTVSWYQQALGQGPQFIFQYYEEEERQRGNFPDRFSGHQFPNYSSELNVNALLLGDSALYLCASSLESSTNEKLFFGSGTQLSVL.

V is TRBV4-3 and J is TRBJ1-2; 8 bases agree with TRBD1. Germline V gene lookup returns CDR1 LGHNA and CDR2 YSLEER. The CDR3 loop spans 17 amino acids. The J segment lost 4 bases and the V segment lost 4 bases, leaving 14 bases of the junction unmatched. CDR3 DNA sequence: TGCGCCAGCAGCCCCAACCCCCGCAGGGGGCAAACCTATGGCTACACCTTC. This translates into CASSPNPRRGQTYGYTF.

The chain is built from TRBV7-6 and TRBJ2-7; TRBD1 matches at 7 bases. The germline V gene encodes CDR1 SGHVS and CDR2 FNYEAQ. The CDR3 is 15 residues long. Losses at the gene ends were 2 bases for V and 5 bases for J; bases not matched to a gene: 9. The CDR3 loop reads CASSLSLDRADEQYF. The CDR3 DNA follows: TGTGCCAGCAGCTTATCCTTAGACAGGGCAGACGAGCAGTACTTC.

This clonotype was counted between two and nine times. The rearrangement links TRBV10-3 to TRBJ2-2; TRBD2 matches 7 bases. Per germline, CDR1 ENHRY and CDR2 SYGVKD. The J segment lost 0 bases and the V segment lost 11 bases, leaving 9 bases of the junction unmatched. The CDR3 extends over 15 amino acids. CDR3 region: CAAQNGLANTGELFF. The CDR3 DNA reads TGTGCCGCCCAAAACGGACTAGCGAACACCGGGGAGCTGTTTTTT.

This clonotype was recorded a few times. This chain links TRBV6-1 with TRBJ2-7; D might be TRBD1 (6 bases). With 1 base removed from V and 2 bases from J, the gap between germline ends came to 9 bases. The CDR3 covers 14 residues. Germline assignment: CDR1 MNHNS and CDR2 SASEGT. The CDR3, as DNA: TGTGCCAGCAGTGAAGTTGGGGGCACCTACGAGCAGTACTTC. It is translated as CASSEVGGTYEQYF.

The rearrangement uses TRBV30 and TRBJ2-2, with D unclear. The CDR3 is 12 residues long. Trimming shortened V by 4 bases and J by 8 bases, and 11 bases separated the two germline ends. The germline V gene has CDR1 GTSNPN and CDR2 SVGIG (reference sequence). This CDR3 is CAWTTLVGELFF. The CDR3 DNA sequence: TGTGCCTGGACCACTCTCGTGGGGGAGCTGTTTTTT.

The rearrangement joins TRBV12-3 or TRBV12-4 to TRBJ2-7, with 12 bases fitting TRBD1. V was pared by 4 bases and J by 6 bases, with 4 bases of the junction left unmatched. CDR3 length equals 14 residues. CDR3 sequence reads: CASSSGTGGFEQYF. The CDR3 DNA reads as TGTGCCAGCAGTTCCGGGACAGGGGGCTTCGAGCAGTACTTC.

This clonotype was detected only a few times. The rearrangement uses TRBV12-3 or TRBV12-4 and TRBJ2-7, with unresolved D. Between the trimmed V and J ends, which lost 2 bases and 2 bases, there was a span of 7 bases. CDR3 length: 13 amino acids. The CDR3 here is CASSLRTTYEQYF. In nucleotides, the CDR3 is TGTGCCAGCAGTTTACGTACTACCTACGAGCAGTACTTC.

The table lists this clonotype with a few counts. V is TRBV6-1 and J is TRBJ1-4; TRBD1 matches 7 bases. With V trimmed by 5 bases and J by 7 bases, 7 bases remained unmatched. The germline gives CDR1 MNHNS, CDR2 SASEGT. This CDR3 is built from 14 residues. CDR3 nucleotides: TGTGCCAGCAGTAAAACAGGGGCAAGTGAAAAACTGTTTTTT. Translated, it gives CASSKTGASEKLFF.

This chain links TRBV28 with TRBJ2-3; perhaps TRBD2 as D (6 bases). The CDR3 consists of 15 residues. V was cut by 2 bases and J by 3 bases, with 12 bases left in between. The germline gives CDR1 MDHEN, CDR2 SYDVKM. The CDR3: CASSLGVGRTDTQYF. CDR3 coding DNA: TGTGCCAGCAGTTTAGGCGTGGGGAGGACAGATACGCAGTATTTT. Using reference TRBV28 and TRBJ2-3 for the parts outside the CDR3, the full variable domain is DVKVTQSSRYLVKRTGEKVFLECVQDMDHENMFWYRQDPGLGLRLIYFSYDVKMKEKGDIPEGYSVSREKKERFSLILESASTNQTSMYLCASSLGVGRTDTQYFGPGTRLTVL.

This clonotype was counted many times. The rearrangement joins TRBV15 to TRBJ2-5, with TRBD2 matching over 12 bases. This CDR3 has 16 residues. Germline values: CDR1 LNHNV, CDR2 YYDKDF (reference sequence). With 1 base clipped from V and 4 bases from J, the junction kept 4 bases outside the gene matches. CDR3 nucleotide sequence: TGTGCCACCAGCAGAGGGACTAGCGGGGAGGGAGAGACCCAGTACTTC. Residues: CATSRGTSGEGETQYF.

This clonotype was seen only a few times. J is TRBJ2-7 and V is TRBV6-2 or TRBV6-3; 9 nucleotides agree with TRBD1. The CDR3 is 16 residues long. Germline values: CDR1 MNHEY, CDR2 SVGEGT. The V and J ends lost 0 bases and 2 bases, in that order; junction bases with no gene match: 5. CDR3 nucleotides: TGTGCCAGCAGTTACTCGGGGACAGGGACCCCCTACGAGCAGTACTTC. This encodes CASSYSGTGTPYEQYF.

CDR3 in amino acids: CASSFLDRGPTDTQYF. In DNA, the CDR3 is TGTGCCAGCAGTTTTCTGGACAGGGGGCCCACAGATACGCAGTATTTT. The J gene is TRBJ2-3, the V gene TRBV28, with TRBD1 identical over 11 bases. Trimming took 3 bases from V and 2 from J; bases not matched to a gene: 4. This CDR3 is built from 16 residues. CDR1 MDHEN and CDR2 SYDVKM come from the germline V gene.

This clonotype was seen a handful of times. V usage is TRBV7-8 and J usage is TRBJ1-3; no reliable D call. V lost 5 bases and J 0 bases, leaving 14 bases between the germline ends. Germline lookup yields CDR1 SGHVS and CDR2 FQNEAQ. CDR3 length equals 16 residues. The CDR3 sequence: CASSPPRRLSGNTIYF. The CDR3 region has the DNA TGTGCCAGCAGCCCACCGCGCAGGCTCTCTGGAAACACCATATATTTT.

This clonotype was seen a handful of times. The gene calls are TRBV29-1 and TRBJ1-1, with a possible D match to TRBD1 (6 bases). The germline V gene has CDR1 SQVTM and CDR2 ANQGSEA. V was cut by 6 bases and J by 6 bases, with 17 bases left in between. The CDR3 runs 13 residues. The CDR3 protein is CSVRRGGASEAFF. DNA for the CDR3: TGCAGCGTCCGTCGGGGGGGGGCCTCTGAAGCTTTCTTT.